Below are 18 T cell receptor beta chains sequenced from a single sample in a study of blood T cell repertoires in COVID-19. Method: immunoSEQ multiplex PCR; TCRdb's copy keeps in-frame clones and lacks some. This sample yields tens of thousands of clones, of which roughly 85% are seen a single time; roughly 2% belongs to the top ten. Sequencing was done on a sample of peripheral blood. The receptors originated from a man in his thirties or forties with acute or convalescent COVID-19.

V usage is TRBV5-5 and J usage is TRBJ1-4, with 9 bases lining up with TRBD1. This CDR3 has 14 residues. CDR1 SGHKS and CDR2 YYEKEE come from the germline V gene (reference sequence). With 4 bases clipped from V and 7 bases from J, the junction kept 5 bases outside the gene matches. Here the CDR3 DNA reads TGTGCCAGCAGCCCTCAACAGGGGGCTGAAAAACTGTTTTTT. Translation: CASSPQQGAEKLFF.

The rearrangement uses TRBV29-1 and TRBJ2-3; D is undetermined. Germline CDR1 reads SQVTM; CDR2 reads ANQGSEA. This CDR3 region has 12 residues. The germline V and J ends were trimmed by 2 bases and 6 bases, with 9 bases remaining between them. The CDR3 DNA reads as TGCAGCGTTGAATGGGCTGGGGATACGCAGTATTTT. Protein sequence: CSVEWAGDTQYF.

This chain uses TRBV4-3 with TRBJ1-2; no reliable D call. Germline loops: CDR1 LGHNA, CDR2 YSLEER. The CDR3 contains 16 residues. Trimming removed 0 bases from V and 5 bases from J, with 16 bases in between. The CDR3 bases are TGCGCCAGCAGCCAAGATTCGGGGAGACGAAATTATGGCTACACCTTC. Translated: CASSQDSGRRNYGYTF.

The chain combines TRBV5-8 with TRBJ2-7; 8 bases are shared with TRBD2. V shed 6 bases, J shed 3 bases, and the junction held 11 bases outside the gene matches. Germline V gene lookup returns CDR1 SGHTS and CDR2 YDEGEE. This CDR3 spans 15 amino acids. DNA for the CDR3: TGTGCCAGCACCCCCGGGACTAGTCTTCTCTACGAGCAGTACTTC. Its translation is CASTPGTSLLYEQYF.

This chain joins TRBV10-3 and TRBJ1-1; D may be TRBD1 (5 bases). V was cut by 6 bases and J by 3 bases, with 11 bases left in between. The CDR3 extends over 13 amino acids. Germline assignment: CDR1 ENHRY and CDR2 SYGVKD. Written as DNA, the CDR3 is TGTGCCATCAGGGAGGGGCAGGACACTGAAGCTTTCTTT. This translates into CAIREGQDTEAFF.

The chain uses TRBV19 and TRBJ1-5; 8 nucleotides line up with TRBD1. The germline V gene encodes CDR1 LNHDA and CDR2 SQIVND (reference sequence). V gave up 1 base and J gave up 5 bases; unmatched junction bases: 7. This CDR3 is built from 16 residues. CDR3 coding DNA: TGTGCCAGTAGTATAGTTCCAGGGGGCATGTATCAGCCCCAGCATTTT. Translated, it gives CASSIVPGGMYQPQHF.

The genes are TRBV2 and TRBJ1-5, with D uncertain. This CDR3 has 17 amino acids. V shed 3 bases and J shed 0 bases, with 15 bases lying between them. The V gene's germline CDR1 is SNHLY and CDR2 FYNNEI. In DNA, the CDR3 is TGTGCCAGCAGTGAGATTAGAGGGCTCCATAGCAATCAGCCCCAGCATTTT. It encodes CASSEIRGLHSNQPQHF.

The rearrangement joins TRBV5-4 to TRBJ2-2; 8 positions match TRBD1. Germline lookup yields CDR1 SGHNT and CDR2 YYREEE (reference sequence). V lost 5 bases to trimming and J lost 5 bases; unmatched junction nucleotides: 5. This CDR3 has 14 amino acids. The CDR3 coding sequence is TGTGCCAGCAGAAACCGACAGGGGACCGGGGAGCTGTTTTTT. It codes for CASRNRQGTGELFF.

J is TRBJ2-3 and V is TRBV14; TRBD2 is a possible D gene (6 bases). Between the trimmed V and J ends, which lost 3 bases and 2 bases, there was a span of 12 bases. Germline V gene sequence: CDR1 SGHDN, CDR2 FVKESK. This CDR3 region has 15 residues. CDR3 residues: CASSQSAGPTDTQYF. The CDR3 DNA sequence: TGTGCCAGCAGCCAGAGTGCGGGACCCACAGATACGCAGTATTTT.

The J gene is TRBJ1-1, the V gene TRBV28, with 7 bases identical to TRBD1. Germline V lookup: CDR1 MDHEN, CDR2 SYDVKM. V lost 5 bases to trimming and J lost 4 bases; unmatched junction nucleotides: 7. This CDR3 has 14 residues. CDR3: CASSLTGVLTEAFF. The CDR3 nucleotides read TGTGCCAGCAGTCTCACAGGGGTACTCACTGAAGCTTTCTTT.

With regard to this clone: The sample contains more than one DNA sequence encoding this CDR3. The V and J genes are TRBV24-1 and TRBJ2-5, with D unclear. Looked up from germline, CDR1 is KGHDR and CDR2 is SFDVKD. V lost 4 bases to trimming and J lost 2 bases, with 7 bases between them. The CDR3 is 13 amino acids. Here the CDR3 reads CATSDAVQETQYF. In DNA, the CDR3 is TGTGCCACCAGTGACGCAGTTCAAGAGACCCAGTACTTC.

The chain links TRBV5-1 to TRBJ2-3; 8 bases align to TRBD1. Trimming removed 0 bases from V and 4 bases from J; junction bases left unmatched: 7. Germline values: CDR1 SGHRS, CDR2 YFSETQ. The length of the CDR3 is 16 residues. The CDR3 sequence is CASSLAGTGNADTQYF. CDR3 DNA sequence: TGCGCCAGCAGCTTGGCCGGGACAGGTAACGCAGATACGCAGTATTTT. The full variable domain, its missing parts supplied by reference TRBV5-1 and TRBJ2-3, is KAGVTQTPRYLIKTRGQQVTLSCSPISGHRSVSWYQQTPGQGLQFLFEYFSETQRNKGNFPGRFSGRQFSNSRSEMNVSTLELGDSALYLCASSLAGTGNADTQYFGPGTRLTVL.

This clone was counted between two and nine times. The chain uses TRBV6-6 and TRBJ1-6; perhaps TRBD1 as D (6 bases). The V gene lost 5 bases and the J gene lost 7 bases, with 15 bases spanning the gap. Germline CDR1 reads MNHNY; CDR2 reads SVGAGI (reference sequence). The CDR3 covers 15 residues. CDR3 residues: CASSPAGGGNSPLHF. CDR3 DNA sequence: TGTGCCAGCAGTCCCGCCGGGGGGGGCAATTCACCCCTCCACTTT.

The rearrangement links TRBV11-2 to TRBJ2-2; TRBD2 matches 10 bases. Trimming cost V 0 bases and J 6 bases; bases outside gene matches: 7. CDR1 is SGHAT, CDR2 FQNNGV, per germline. CDR3 length equals 17 residues. CDR3 amino acids: CASSLDRAGGIPGELFF. CDR3 nucleotide sequence: TGTGCCAGCAGCTTAGATCGAGCGGGGGGGATCCCCGGGGAGCTGTTTTTT.

This clone was detected only once. This chain links TRBV5-1 with TRBJ1-1, with 9 bases lining up with TRBD1. V dropped 3 bases and J dropped 7; count of bases not matched to a gene: 4. CDR1 and CDR2 from the germline V gene are SGHRS and YFSETQ. The CDR3 is 13 residues long. As DNA, the CDR3 is TGCGCCAGCAGCTGGACAGGGGATTTTGAAGCTTTCTTT. Protein: CASSWTGDFEAFF.

This CDR3 reads CASSLEGTGDLLSGNTIYF. The CDR3 region has the DNA TGCGCCAGCAGCTTGGAGGGGACAGGGGACTTACTCTCTGGAAACACCATATATTTT. This chain joins TRBV5-1 and TRBJ1-3; 10 bases line up with TRBD1. Germline assignment: CDR1 SGHRS and CDR2 YFSETQ. The CDR3 sequence is 19 residues long. The junction had 9 bases not matched to a gene; V was cut back by 0 bases and J by 0 bases.

J is TRBJ1-5 and V is TRBV12-3 or TRBV12-4, with 8 nucleotides matching TRBD1. V lost 6 bases and J lost 6; bases outside the gene matches: 4. This CDR3 is 13 amino acids long. The CDR3 DNA is TGTGCCAGCAGAGGACAGGGAGGTCAGCCCCAGCATTTT. Translating it yields CASRGQGGQPQHF.

V usage is TRBV7-2 and J usage is TRBJ2-3; the D gene is possibly TRBD1 (6 bases). The CDR3 is 13 residues long. Trimming removed 6 bases from V and 2 bases from J, with 9 bases in between. The germline gives CDR1 SGHTA, CDR2 FQGNSA. The CDR3 loop is CASSGGPTDTQYF. The CDR3 coding sequence is TGTGCCAGCAGTGGGGGCCCCACAGATACGCAGTATTTT.